Sequencing of this TCR beta chain was carried out in a study of cytomegalovirus exposure and HLA in healthy donors. Study as a whole: One earlier analysis, a look at 150 million to 200 million T cells, found around 110 million unique TCR beta sequences.

As to this clone: Antigen specificity is unknown.

It was with 60 Vbeta and 13 Jbeta primers that the PCR ran. Using immunoSEQ multiplex PCR, the repertoire was profiled, and TCRdb retains in-frame clones only, with some absent. The data contain about 160,000 clones, around 80% of them singletons. Study findings and constraints: Cytomegalovirus status, reportedly, was diagnosed with high specificity and sensitivity by the classifier. CMV serostatus was the only recorded immune exposure for donors. Most of the TCR beta V segments (in an earlier analysis) were productive either about 87% or about 30% of the time.

The specimen was PBMCs. This receptor was taken from a boy aged 2 to 10 in good health and CMV-seronegative.

DNA for the CDR3: TGTGCCAGCAGCTTAGAGGGGGGGGACAACTATGGCTACACCTTC. It translates to CASSLEGGDNYGYTF. The chain combines TRBV7-2 with TRBJ1-2; the D gene is possibly TRBD1 (6 bases). In germline, CDR1 is SGHTA, CDR2 FQGNSA. The ends were cut back, 1 base at V and 2 bases at J, with 11 bases in the middle. CDR3 size: 15 residues.